Below, 10 T cell receptor beta chains from the same sample are listed, as sequenced in a study of blood T cell repertoires in COVID-19. Method: immunoSEQ multiplex PCR; TCRdb's copy keeps in-frame clones and lacks some. The sample has roughly 340,000 clones; about nine tenths are singletons. The sequencing sample was made of peripheral blood. These receptors were taken from a woman in her 70s with COVID-19, enrolled during active disease.

Only a few counts were recorded for this clone. The rearrangement joins TRBV28 to TRBJ1-2, with 8 nucleotides matching TRBD1. There are 13 residues in the CDR3. V was clipped by 6 bases and J by 7 bases; unmatched bases: 7. CDR1 is MDHEN, CDR2 SYDVKM, per germline. The CDR3 here is CASRKDRAAGYTF. Here the CDR3 DNA reads TGTGCCAGCAGAAAGGACAGGGCTGCTGGCTACACCTTC.

The rearrangement links TRBV6-1 to TRBJ1-5; tentatively, D is TRBD1 (5 bases). Germline lookup yields CDR1 MNHNS and CDR2 SASEGT. V was cut by 1 base and J by 6 bases, with 13 bases left in between. The CDR3 consists of 15 residues. The CDR3 spells CASSEGHRNSQPQHF. CDR3 nucleotide sequence: TGTGCCAGCAGTGAAGGGCACAGGAACAGTCAGCCCCAGCATTTT.

This chain links TRBV7-2 with TRBJ2-1; TRBD2 matches at 10 bases. In germline, CDR1 is SGHTA, CDR2 FQGNSA. The CDR3 has 14 amino acids. The V segment lost 6 bases and the J segment 9 bases; nucleotides outside the gene matches: 8. Written as DNA, the CDR3 is TGTGCCAGCAGAGAAAGGCTAGCGGGGGCTGAGCAGTTCTTC. Amino acids: CASRERLAGAEQFF. The full variable domain, its missing parts supplied by reference TRBV7-2 and TRBJ2-1, is GAGVSQSPSNKVTEKGKDVELRCDPISGHTALYWYRQSLGQGLEFLIYFQGNSAPDKSGLPSDRFSAERTGGSVSTLTIQRTQQEDSAVYLCASRERLAGAEQFFGPGTRLTVL.

The chain joins TRBV28 to TRBJ1-4; D unclear. Trimming cost V 5 bases and J 8 bases, with 9 bases left between them. The CDR3 spans 12 residues. CDR1 and CDR2 from the germline V gene are MDHEN and SYDVKM. For the CDR3, the DNA is TGTGCCAGCAGTGGTAGGGAGGAAAAACTGTTTTTT. As protein: CASSGREEKLFF.

The chain is built from TRBV5-8 and TRBJ1-2, with TRBD1 matching 11 bases. CDR1 is SGHTS and CDR2 is YDEGEE in the germline V gene. J lost 2 bases, V lost 0 bases, and 9 bases had no gene match. The CDR3 runs 18 residues. CDR3 region: CASSLGLGDRGSNYGYTF. Written as DNA, the CDR3 is TGTGCCAGCAGCTTGGGGCTTGGGGACAGGGGGAGCAACTATGGCTACACCTTC.

The chain couples TRBV4-2 to TRBJ2-7; D is uncertain. The CDR3 has 14 amino acids. V lost 1 base and J lost 2, with 9 bases in between. The germline V gene encodes CDR1 LGHNA and CDR2 YNFKEQ. The CDR3 DNA reads TGTGCCAGCAGCCAAGGCGCGGTTACCTACGAGCAGTACTTC. Amino acid sequence: CASSQGAVTYEQYF.

The chain has TRBV21-1 and TRBJ2-7; no DNA check was done on the table's D call, TRBD1. TRBV21-1 is labeled a pseudogene. The CDR3 loop spans 14 amino acids. The CDR3 here is CASSPAQGFYEQYF. The CDR3 nucleotides are TGTGCCAGCAGCCCAGCGCAGGGTTTTTACGAGCAGTACTTC.

The chain's CDR3 is CASSQPDSYGYTF. The CDR3 region has the DNA TGTGCCAGCAGCCAACCAGACAGCTATGGCTACACCTTC. The chain carries TRBV7-2 and TRBJ1-2; a possible D gene is TRBD1 (5 bases). CDR1 SGHTA and CDR2 FQGNSA come from the germline V gene. The CDR3 runs 13 residues. The ends were cut back, 5 bases at V and 4 bases at J, with 11 bases in the middle.

This chain connects TRBV6-5 to TRBJ1-1; no reliable D call. V shed 2 bases and J shed 0 bases, with 10 bases lying between them. Germline-derived CDR1 and CDR2 are MNHEY and SVGAGI. This CDR3 contains 15 residues. The CDR3, as DNA: TGTGCCAGCAGTTACCGGAGAGGGATGAACACTGAAGCTTTCTTT. It translates to CASSYRRGMNTEAFF.

The chain combines TRBV7-9 with TRBJ1-2; no clear D. V was pared by 5 bases and J by 0 bases, with 22 bases between. CDR1 is SEHNR, CDR2 FQNEAQ, per germline (reference sequence). The CDR3 is 18 amino acids. CDR3 coding DNA: TGTGCCAGCAGCCCCACCCCCACCGGCCGTCTAGCTAACTATGGCTACACCTTC. Protein sequence: CASSPTPTGRLANYGYTF.